These 32 T cell receptor beta chains share one sample of origin, sequenced in a study of shared clonotypes between healthy human individuals. Profiling relied on immunoSEQ multiplex PCR, and the TCRdb table lists in-frame clones only, not all of them. Altogether about 510,000 clones are present, 60% to 80% being singletons, with the ten largest covering about 12%. Material: PBMCs. These receptors came from a middle-aged woman in good health. Some clones in this sample may be carry-over from other donors' samples.

The V call is TRBV28, the J call TRBJ1-1; possible D gene TRBD1, 5 bases. CDR1 and CDR2 (germline): MDHEN, SYDVKM. The CDR3 spans 13 residues. Trimming took off 9 bases at V and 4 bases at J, with 15 bases between the two ends. For the CDR3, the DNA is TGTGCCAGTCGGCCCCGGGGGACCACTGAAGCTTTCTTT. It encodes CASRPRGTTEAFF.

The chain has TRBV7-2 and TRBJ2-7, with TRBD2 as a possible D gene (5 bases). Germline V gene data show CDR1 as SGHTA and CDR2 as FQGNSA. CDR3 size: 13 residues. V dropped 1 base and J dropped 5 bases, with 9 bases sitting between them. The CDR3 DNA sequence: TGTGCCAGCAGCTTAGTGGCGAGGGACGAGCAGTACTTC. Protein: CASSLVARDEQYF.

The chain carries TRBV5-1 and TRBJ2-7; TRBD1 aligns across 9 bases. Trimming at V came to 7 bases and at J to 6 bases, leaving 17 bases not matched to a gene. CDR1 is SGHRS, CDR2 YFSETQ, per germline. The CDR3 extends over 16 amino acids. The chain's CDR3 is CASSHTPGQGSGEQYF. The CDR3 DNA reads TGCGCCAGCTCCCACACGCCGGGACAGGGATCGGGCGAGCAGTACTTC.

This clone was detected only a few times. This rearrangement joins TRBV7-3 to TRBJ2-2, with 10 bases lining up with TRBD2. CDR1 and CDR2 (germline): SGHTA, FQGTGA. V shed 4 bases and J 6 bases; nucleotides not matched to a gene: 8. This CDR3 contains 16 residues. The CDR3 DNA is TGTGCCAGCAGCTCTGCTAGCGGGAGACCTGCCGGGGAGCTGTTTTTT. It encodes CASSSASGRPAGELFF.

This clone was detected only once. This chain uses TRBV25-1 with TRBJ2-3; the match to TRBD1 covers 9 bases. V shed 5 bases and J 5 bases; nucleotides not matched to a gene: 14. This CDR3 has 17 residues. From germline, CDR1 is MGHDK and CDR2 SYGVNS. The CDR3: CASSITSGDREGDTQYF. CDR3 nucleotide sequence: TGTGCCAGCAGTATCACAAGCGGGGACAGGGAGGGAGATACGCAGTATTTT.

V and J are TRBV15 and TRBJ1-5; D not resolved. Trimming removed 4 bases at V and 3 bases at J, with 10 bases between. Germline CDR1 and CDR2: LNHNV and YYDKDF (reference sequence). The CDR3 is 14 residues long. CDR3 residues: CATSNGRNNQPQHF. Here the CDR3 DNA reads TGTGCCACCAGCAACGGACGGAACAATCAGCCCCAGCATTTT.

In its sample, this clone was seen many times. The V gene is TRBV7-9, the J gene TRBJ2-2; D is unclear. The CDR3 is 13 residues long. V was trimmed by 1 base and J by 7 bases, leaving 7 bases between them. Per the germline V gene, CDR1 is SEHNR and CDR2 is FQNEAQ (reference sequence). Here the CDR3 reads CASSLGTFGELFF. For the CDR3, the DNA is TGTGCCAGCAGCTTAGGGACGTTCGGGGAGCTGTTTTTT. The variable domain in full, with the rest retrieved from reference TRBV7-9 and TRBJ2-2, is DTGVSQNPRHKITKRGQNVTFRCDPISEHNRLYWYRQTLGQGPEFLTYFQNEAQLEKSRLLSDRFSAERPKGSFSTLEIQRTEQGDSAMYLCASSLGTFGELFFGEGSRLTVL.

J is TRBJ2-7 and V is TRBV14; 7 bases are shared with TRBD1. Germline V gene data show CDR1 as SGHDN and CDR2 as FVKESK. J was trimmed by 3 bases and V by 4 bases; bases with no gene match: 6. The CDR3 length is 14 residues. The chain's CDR3 is CASSPGTVGYEQYF. The CDR3 DNA is TGTGCCAGCAGCCCCGGGACAGTCGGCTACGAGCAGTACTTC. The whole variable domain, filled in from reference TRBV14 and TRBJ2-7, reads EAGVTQFPSHSVIEKGQTVTLRCDPISGHDNLYWYRRVMGKEIKFLLHFVKESKQDESGMPNNRFLAERTGGTYSTLKVQPAELEDSGVYFCASSPGTVGYEQYFGPGTRLTVT.

The chain recombines TRBV7-9 with TRBJ2-5; 14 bases map to TRBD2. The CDR3 sequence is 17 residues long. The V gene's germline CDR1 is SEHNR and CDR2 FQNEAQ (reference sequence). The J segment lost 2 bases and the V segment lost 3 bases, leaving 5 bases of the junction unmatched. As DNA, the CDR3 is TGTGCCAGCAGCTTGGGACGGACTAGCGGGGGGCAAGAGACCCAGTACTTC. This codes for CASSLGRTSGGQETQYF. Full variable domain (outside the CDR3, taken from reference TRBV7-9 and TRBJ2-5): DTGVSQNPRHKITKRGQNVTFRCDPISEHNRLYWYRQTLGQGPEFLTYFQNEAQLEKSRLLSDRFSAERPKGSFSTLEIQRTEQGDSAMYLCASSLGRTSGGQETQYFGPGTRLLVL.

This clone was detected only once. One end of the junction varies from germline; a read error may be responsible. The chain is built from TRBV27 and TRBJ1-1; 8 bases agree with TRBD1. The CDR3 sequence is 13 residues long. Looked up from germline, CDR1 is MNHEY and CDR2 is SMNVEV (reference sequence). The CDR3 DNA is TGTGCCAGCAGTCCGCAACGGACAGGGAAGTTTCTCTTT. Translating it yields CASSPQRTGKFLF.

J is TRBJ2-7 and V is TRBV2; perhaps TRBD2 as D (5 bases). Per the germline V gene, CDR1 is SNHLY and CDR2 is FYNNEI. This CDR3 region has 14 residues. The ends were cut back, 6 bases at V and 3 bases at J, with 15 bases in the middle. DNA for the CDR3: TGTGCCAGCAGAATGGACTCAGCCTACTACGAGCAGTACTTC. As protein: CASRMDSAYYEQYF.

This clone showed up just once. V is TRBV6-5 and J is TRBJ2-5, with 8 bases fitting TRBD1. With V trimmed by 6 bases and J by 5 bases, 5 bases remained unmatched. The CDR3 sequence is 13 residues long. Looked up from germline, CDR1 is MNHEY and CDR2 is SVGAGI. This chain's CDR3 is CASRAGGEETQYF. CDR3 nucleotides: TGTGCCAGCAGAGCAGGGGGCGAGGAGACCCAGTACTTC.

The chain employs TRBV7-9 and TRBJ2-1, with D possibly matching TRBD2 (6 bases). CDR1 and CDR2 (germline): SEHNR, FQNEAQ (reference sequence). CDR3 length equals 16 residues. V lost 2 bases and J lost 0, with 11 bases in between. CDR3 DNA sequence: TGTGCCAGCAGCTTAATCCGGGGGAGCTCCTACAATGAGCAGTTCTTC. As protein: CASSLIRGSSYNEQFF.

The chain combines TRBV9 with TRBJ1-4, with D perhaps matching TRBD1 (5 bases). V shed 0 bases and J shed 1 base, with 25 bases lying between them. This CDR3 is built from 21 residues. Germline CDR1 SGDLS, CDR2 YYNGEE. The CDR3 DNA follows: TGTGCCAGCAGCGTAGAAACCACCAGGGACCCCGTTAGGGAAACTAATGAAAAACTGTTTTTT. Protein sequence: CASSVETTRDPVRETNEKLFF. The full variable domain, completed using reference TRBV9 and TRBJ1-4, is DSGVTQTPKHLITATGQRVTLRCSPRSGDLSVYWYQQSLDQGLQFLIQYYNGEERAKGNILERFSAQQFPDLHSELNLSSLELGDSALYFCASSVETTRDPVRETNEKLFFGSGTQLSVL.

Comments on this clone: This same CDR3 is encoded by further DNA sequences in the sample. The rearrangement uses TRBV18 and TRBJ1-2, with D possibly matching TRBD1 (5 bases). V shed 3 bases and J shed 6 bases, with 11 bases lying between them. This CDR3 has 13 residues. Germline CDR1 KGHSH, CDR2 LQKENI. The CDR3 coding sequence is TGTGCCAGCTCACCGTCAGGGACGGATGGCTACACCTTC. Its protein is CASSPSGTDGYTF.

This chain connects TRBV5-6 to TRBJ2-5, with D possibly being TRBD2 (5 bases). The J call may be faulty, since TRBJ2-7 better matches the DNA end. CDR3 length: 12 amino acids. The V gene's germline CDR1 is SGHDT and CDR2 YYEEEE. The CDR3 bases are TGTGCCAGCAGCCTCGGGACCTACGAGCAGTACTTC. Its translation: CASSLGTYEQYF.

The chain is built from TRBV30 and TRBJ2-7; D unresolved. The CDR3 is 13 residues long. The germline V gene has CDR1 GTSNPN and CDR2 SVGIG (reference sequence). The germline V and J ends were trimmed by 1 base and 0 bases, with 7 bases remaining between them. The CDR3 here is CAWSASHSYEQYF. In nucleotides, the CDR3 is TGTGCCTGGAGTGCGTCCCACTCCTACGAGCAGTACTTC. Full variable domain (missing parts from reference TRBV30 and TRBJ2-7): SQTIHQWPATLVQPVGSPLSLECTVEGTSNPNLYWYRQAAGRGLQLLFYSVGIGQISSEVPQNLSASRPQDRQFILSSKKLLLSDSGFYLCAWSASHSYEQYFGPGTRLTVT.

This clone was found a few times. The junction does not match germline at one end; this may be a read error. The chain employs TRBV5-1 and TRBJ1-3, with D unresolved. Germline V CDR1 and CDR2: SGHRS, YFSETQ. The CDR3 is 8 amino acids. The CDR3 reads CASSLFDF. CDR3 nucleotides: TGCGCCAGCAGCTTGTTCGATTTT. The full variable domain, in which reference TRBV5-1 and TRBJ1-3 provide the parts outside the CDR3, is KAGVTQTPRYLIKTRGQQVTLSCSPISGHRSVSWYQQTPGQGLQFLFEYFSETQRNKGNFPGRFSGRQFSNSRSEMNVSTLELGDSALYLCASSLFDFGEGSWLTVV.

The chain couples TRBV6-1 to TRBJ1-1; D not resolved. The V end lost 8 bases, the J end lost 4 bases, and 20 bases lay between the germline ends. The CDR3 is 15 residues long. Per the germline V gene, CDR1 is MNHNS and CDR2 is SASEGT. The CDR3 nucleotides read TGTGCCAGCGGGCCGGGCCGCAGCAGAGGCACTGAAGCTTTCTTT. It codes for CASGPGRSRGTEAFF.

The chain couples TRBV15 to TRBJ2-1, with no clear D. Between the trimmed V and J ends, which lost 2 bases and 1 base, there was a span of 9 bases. Germline lookup yields CDR1 LNHNV and CDR2 YYDKDF (reference sequence). CDR3 length equals 15 residues. The CDR3 DNA reads as TGTGCCACCAGCAGAAGAGCGAGTTCCTACAATGAGCAGTTCTTC. Amino acid sequence: CATSRRASSYNEQFF.

The chain joins TRBV19 to TRBJ2-7; 9 nucleotides align to TRBD1. Germline V CDR1 and CDR2: LNHDA, SQIVND (reference sequence). Trimming cost V 5 bases and J 3 bases; bases outside gene matches: 5. The CDR3 spans 14 residues. The CDR3 protein is CASSLGTGSYEQYF. CDR3 in DNA: TGTGCCAGTAGTCTTGGGACAGGGAGCTACGAGCAGTACTTC.

CDR3 nucleotide sequence: TGTGCCAGCAGTGAAAGGGACAGCGCTAATGAAAAACTGTTTTTT. It codes for CASSERDSANEKLFF. V usage is TRBV6-1 and J usage is TRBJ1-4; 7 bases line up with TRBD1. This CDR3 is built from 15 residues. With 2 bases clipped from V and 3 bases from J, the junction kept 3 bases outside the gene matches. The germline V gene encodes CDR1 MNHNS and CDR2 SASEGT.

The chain recombines TRBV18 with TRBJ2-2, with a tentative D call TRBD2 (5 bases). In germline, CDR1 is KGHSH, CDR2 LQKENI. The V gene lost 2 bases and the J gene lost 6 bases, with 10 bases spanning the gap. This CDR3 contains 14 residues. CDR3: CASSPDLASGELFF. The CDR3 nucleotides are TGTGCCAGCTCACCAGATCTAGCTTCCGGGGAGCTGTTTTTT.

The chain combines TRBV5-1 with TRBJ2-3; no firm D call. This CDR3 region has 15 residues. The germline CDR1 and CDR2 sequences are SGHRS and YFSETQ. The V end was cut by 0 bases, the J end by 0 bases, with 8 bases between. The CDR3 loop reads CASSLGGRSTDTQYF. The CDR3 nucleotides read TGCGCCAGCAGCTTGGGCGGCAGAAGCACAGATACGCAGTATTTT.

The V call is TRBV10-3, the J call TRBJ1-1; the D gene is possibly TRBD1 (5 bases). There are 18 residues in the CDR3. Trimming took 7 bases from V and 3 from J, leaving 27 bases between them. Germline V gives CDR1 ENHRY, CDR2 SYGVKD. The CDR3 DNA is TGTGCCATCACCAACCTTAATAGGGACGGAGTAGGGCACACTGAAGCTTTCTTT. Its translation: CAITNLNRDGVGHTEAFF.

This clone was seen more than once but under ten times. The chain has TRBV28 and TRBJ1-1; TRBD1 matches at 9 bases. The CDR3 contains 14 residues. The V and J ends lost 6 bases and 1 base, in that order; junction bases with no gene match: 3. CDR1 MDHEN and CDR2 SYDVKM come from the germline V gene. The DNA for the CDR3 is TGTGCCAGCAGGACAGGGGGAACGAACACTGAAGCTTTCTTT. Amino acids: CASRTGGTNTEAFF.

The gene calls are TRBV6-1 and TRBJ2-6; D is undetermined. CDR3 size: 16 residues. V shed 0 bases and J shed 2 bases, with 8 bases lying between them. CDR1 and CDR2 (germline): MNHNS, SASEGT. CDR3 sequence: CASSEAWQAGANVLTF. For the CDR3, the DNA is TGTGCCAGCAGTGAAGCTTGGCAGGCTGGGGCCAACGTCCTGACTTTC.

This CDR3 reads CTSSPDRPAYEQYF. CDR3 DNA: TGCACCAGCAGCCCGGACAGGCCCGCCTACGAGCAGTACTTC. The chain carries TRBV1 and TRBJ2-7; the table names TRBD1, a call not compared with the DNA. TRBV1 is marked as a pseudogene. The CDR3 length is 14 residues.

This clone was seen once. At the DNA level, this CDR3 is encoded by other sequences in the same sample as well. The chain recombines TRBV15 with TRBJ1-1; no reliable D call. Germline values: CDR1 LNHNV, CDR2 YYDKDF (reference sequence). The CDR3 has 14 residues. Between the trimmed V and J ends, which lost 0 bases and 1 base, there was a span of 6 bases. The CDR3 loop is CATSRDRGNTEAFF. The CDR3 DNA reads as TGTGCCACCAGCAGAGATCGGGGGAACACTGAAGCTTTCTTT.

V is TRBV6-6 and J is TRBJ1-5; 8 positions agree with TRBD1. CDR1 and CDR2 (germline): MNHNY, SVGAGI (reference sequence). The trim removed 6 bases at V and 11 bases at J, leaving 6 bases unmatched. The CDR3 length is 12 residues. CDR3 sequence reads: CASSLGQAAQHF. DNA for the CDR3: TGTGCCAGCAGCCTGGGACAGGCGGCCCAGCATTTT.

The chain has TRBV19 and TRBJ2-1; TRBD2 matches at 9 bases. Per germline, CDR1 LNHDA and CDR2 SQIVND (reference sequence). This CDR3 region has 15 residues. V lost 3 bases and J lost 9; bases outside the gene matches: 9. The CDR3 loop reads CASSMVYHSGSEQFF. The CDR3 DNA follows: TGTGCCAGTAGTATGGTTTACCATAGCGGGAGTGAGCAGTTCTTC. Together with reference TRBV19 and TRBJ2-1, the CDR3 gives the full variable domain: DGGITQSPKYLFRKEGQNVTLSCEQNLNHDAMYWYRQDPGQGLRLIYYSQIVNDFQKGDIAEGYSVSREKKESFPLTVTSAQKNPTAFYLCASSMVYHSGSEQFFGPGTRLTVL.

The rearrangement links TRBV5-1 to TRBJ2-3; a possible D gene is TRBD2 (6 bases). The germline V gene encodes CDR1 SGHRS and CDR2 YFSETQ. The CDR3 totals 15 residues. The V gene lost 1 base and the J gene lost 2 bases, with 11 bases spanning the gap. The CDR3 protein is CASSLSGEVTDTQYF. As DNA, the CDR3 is TGCGCCAGCAGCTTGTCCGGGGAGGTCACAGATACGCAGTATTTT.